This TCR beta chain was documented in a study of blood T cells in healthy people across ages. The use of a sample-barcoded 5' primer and a J-beta primer mix characterized a second PCR of about 7 to 12 cycles. TCRdb passed the 5' RACE reads through MiXCR, listing each CDR3 protein once. Here the sample spans some 900,000 distinct CDR3 sequences, more than 25% being singletons. The V gene lost 4 bases and the J gene lost 4 bases, with 11 bases spanning the gap. The CDR3 extends over 14 amino acids. Looked up from germline, CDR1 is SGHRS and CDR2 is YFSETQ. The chain has TRBV5-1 and TRBJ1-4; TRBD1 might be the D (5 bases). Input material: blood. This TCR was sampled from a woman of 80 years or more in good health. CDR3 residues: CASSRGGDNEKLFF. CDR3 nucleotide sequence: TGCGCCAGCAGCCGGGGGGGGGATAATGAAAAACTGTTTTTT.